The 13 T cell receptor beta chains reported below all come from one sample, sequenced in a study of OX40 agonist ivuxolimab in advanced cancers. The method was immunoSEQ multiplex PCR; TCRdb's version includes in-frame clones alone and lacks a portion of them. Of tens of thousands of clones in the sample, around 87% are singletons; the top ten hold more than 5.5%. Specimen: CD4+ or CD8+ T cells sorted from blood, collected in a trial of the OX40 agonist ivuxolimab. Every receptor here comes from an adult with an advanced solid tumor such as melanoma, head and neck, liver or kidney cancer.

The chain is built from TRBV4-1 and TRBJ1-2, with D possibly matching TRBD1 (5 bases). This CDR3 is built from 14 residues. Germline V lookup: CDR1 MGHRA, CDR2 YSYEKL. V lost 2 bases and J lost 8, with 15 bases in between. CDR3 sequence (DNA): TGCGCCAGCAGCCAACCTGGGACGTCGTGGGGCTACACCTTC. Protein: CASSQPGTSWGYTF.

V gene TRBV19 combines with J gene TRBJ1-1, with D perhaps matching TRBD1 (5 bases). Trimming removed 6 bases at V and 0 bases at J, with 8 bases between. The germline V gene has CDR1 LNHDA and CDR2 SQIVND (reference sequence). The CDR3 consists of 13 residues. The CDR3 spells CASRGRMNTEAFF. Written as DNA, the CDR3 is TGTGCCAGTAGGGGGCGGATGAACACTGAAGCTTTCTTT.

The CDR3 reads CASSPRVVHEQYF. CDR3 in DNA: TGCGCCAGCAGCCCCCGCGTGGTCCACGAGCAGTACTTC. J is TRBJ2-7 and V is TRBV4-1; no clear D. There are 13 residues in the CDR3. Trimming shortened V by 4 bases and J by 5 bases, and 12 bases separated the two germline ends. Germline values: CDR1 MGHRA, CDR2 YSYEKL.

The rearrangement links TRBV25-1 to TRBJ2-7; D remains unclear. The CDR3 consists of 12 residues. V was cut by 6 bases and J by 1 base, with 7 bases left in between. The V gene's germline CDR1 is MGHDK and CDR2 SYGVNS. The CDR3 sequence: CASRQSSYEQYF. CDR3 DNA: TGTGCCAGCAGACAGTCTTCCTACGAGCAGTACTTC.

Comments on this clone: At one end, the junction sequence differs from germline, possibly due to a read error. The V gene is TRBV2, the J gene TRBJ1-5; D is possibly TRBD1 (5 bases). This CDR3 contains 15 residues. Germline V gene sequence: CDR1 SNHLY, CDR2 FYNNEI. The CDR3 nucleotides read TGTGCCAGCAGAGAAGGCAGGGCGAGCAATCAGCCCCAGCATTTT. This codes for CASREGRASNQPQHF. The whole variable domain, remainder taken from reference TRBV2 and TRBJ1-5, is EPEVTQTPSHQVTQMGQEVILRCVPISNHLYFYWYRQILGQKVEFLVSFYNNEISEKSEIFDDQFSVERPDGSNFTLKIRSTKLEDSAMYFCASREGRASNQPQHFGDGTRLSIL.

In this sample, this clone turned up a few times. The V call is TRBV2, the J call TRBJ2-7; D call uncertain. The CDR3 has 12 residues. The germline V and J ends were trimmed by 7 bases and 0 bases, with 7 bases remaining between them. CDR1 SNHLY and CDR2 FYNNEI come from the germline V gene. CDR3 DNA: TGTGCCAGCACCCCTGGCTCCTACGAGCAGTACTTC. Protein sequence: CASTPGSYEQYF. Full variable domain (outside the CDR3, taken from reference TRBV2 and TRBJ2-7): EPEVTQTPSHQVTQMGQEVILRCVPISNHLYFYWYRQILGQKVEFLVSFYNNEISEKSEIFDDQFSVERPDGSNFTLKIRSTKLEDSAMYFCASTPGSYEQYFGPGTRLTVT.

This chain joins TRBV11-3 and TRBJ2-1; 8 bases map to TRBD1. The CDR3 consists of 14 residues. Looked up from germline, CDR1 is SGHNT and CDR2 is YENEEA. Trimming took 5 bases from V and 5 from J; bases not matched to a gene: 5. The CDR3 DNA reads TGTGCCAGCAGCCCCGGGACAGGCGACAATGAGCAGTTCTTC. Its translation is CASSPGTGDNEQFF.

V usage is TRBV5-8 and J usage is TRBJ1-5; D is unresolved. This CDR3 region has 19 residues. Germline values: CDR1 SGHTS, CDR2 YDEGEE. The V end was cut by 3 bases, the J end by 1 base, with 23 bases between. The CDR3 loop is CASSSLIGESLESNQPQHF. DNA for the CDR3: TGTGCCAGCAGCTCCCTGATTGGGGAATCGTTAGAGAGCAATCAGCCCCAGCATTTT.

V and J are TRBV4-2 and TRBJ2-1, with 11 bases identical to TRBD2. The CDR3 sequence is 15 residues long. After removal of 4 bases from V and 7 bases from J, the junction contained 6 bases not matched to a gene. CDR1 is LGHNA, CDR2 YNFKEQ, per germline. CDR3 amino acids: CASSPTSGSSNEQFF. The CDR3 DNA sequence: TGTGCCAGCAGCCCAACTAGCGGGAGTTCAAATGAGCAGTTCTTC.

The chain recombines TRBV7-6 with TRBJ2-1; the D gene is possibly TRBD1 (8 bases). The germline gives CDR1 SGHVS, CDR2 FNYEAQ. Deletions cut 4 bases from V and 4 bases from J, with 11 bases between. This CDR3 is built from 14 residues. CDR3 protein: CASSSQGGYNEQFF. Written as DNA, the CDR3 is TGTGCCAGCAGCTCACAGGGGGGGTACAATGAGCAGTTCTTC.

The CDR3 here is CASSVAGGLGGELFF. The DNA of the CDR3 is TGTGCCAGCAGCGTAGCGGGAGGGCTGGGCGGGGAGCTGTTTTTT. This chain connects TRBV9 to TRBJ2-2; 8 nucleotides match TRBD2. Germline loops: CDR1 SGDLS, CDR2 YYNGEE. This CDR3 has 15 amino acids. V gave up 0 bases and J gave up 7 bases; unmatched junction bases: 5.

The V gene is TRBV19, the J gene TRBJ2-1; tentatively, D is TRBD2 (6 bases). V was pared by 3 bases and J by 4 bases, with 10 bases between. Per the germline V gene, CDR1 is LNHDA and CDR2 is SQIVND (reference sequence). The CDR3 runs 14 residues. CDR3: CASSILASYNEQFF. The CDR3 DNA reads TGTGCCAGTAGTATCCTAGCGAGTTACAATGAGCAGTTCTTC. Using reference TRBV19 and TRBJ2-1 for the parts outside the CDR3, the full variable domain is DGGITQSPKYLFRKEGQNVTLSCEQNLNHDAMYWYRQDPGQGLRLIYYSQIVNDFQKGDIAEGYSVSREKKESFPLTVTSAQKNPTAFYLCASSILASYNEQFFGPGTRLTVL.

As DNA, the CDR3 is TGTGCCAGCAGTGAAGGGGGCAGGGACTCCTATGGCTACACCTTC. Translating gives CASSEGGRDSYGYTF. This sequence joins TRBV2 and TRBJ1-2, with D possibly TRBD1 on 5 matching bases. The CDR3 runs to 15 residues. CDR1 is SNHLY, CDR2 FYNNEI, per germline. Between the trimmed V and J ends, which lost 1 base and 4 bases, there was a span of 13 bases.